This passage covers 7 T cell receptor beta chains from one sample sequenced in a study of T-cell reconstitution after alpha-beta-depleted transplantation in children. It was with unique molecular identifiers that the TCRbeta library was prepared. TCRdb re-analysed the PCR reads in MiXCR, keeping a single row per CDR3 protein. This table has a few hundred thousand distinct CDR3 sequences, over 10% appearing once. The sequencing here drew on PBMCs, mostly from graft donor cells, taken 360 days after TCRalphabeta/CD19-depleted stem cell transplant. These receptors all stem from a male patient younger than 18 who had a stem cell transplant for acute myeloid leukemia, so the T cells may come from the graft donor.

This clonotype occurred many times. This sequence joins TRBV12-3 or TRBV12-4 and TRBJ2-7, with D unclear. This CDR3 comprises 13 residues. The V and J ends lost 5 bases and 4 bases respectively, with 12 bases between them. In nucleotides, the CDR3 is TGTGCCAGCAGTACCTACCAGCCGTACGAGCAGTACTTC. This encodes CASSTYQPYEQYF.

The chain recombines TRBV4-3 with TRBJ1-2; 9 bases fit TRBD1. The germline CDR1 and CDR2 sequences are LGHNA and YSLEER. V dropped 3 bases and J dropped 5; count of bases not matched to a gene: 7. This CDR3 comprises 15 residues. CDR3 DNA sequence: TGCGCCAGCAGCCATATACAGGGGGCTTCATATGGCTACACCTTC. It encodes CASSHIQGASYGYTF.

This clonotype was recorded many times. The J gene is TRBJ2-1, the V gene TRBV27; 14 bases fit TRBD2. Trimming at V came to 2 bases and at J to 2 bases, leaving 8 bases not matched to a gene. The CDR3 consists of 19 residues. Germline V gene sequence: CDR1 MNHEY, CDR2 SMNVEV (reference sequence). As DNA, the CDR3 is TGTGCCAGCAGTTTAGATGGGACTAGCGGGAGAGTAGCCTACAATGAGCAGTTCTTC. This encodes CASSLDGTSGRVAYNEQFF.

This clonotype was picked up one time. This chain links TRBV18 with TRBJ2-3, with no clear D. Trimming cost V 4 bases and J 0 bases, with 14 bases left between them. Germline lookup yields CDR1 KGHSH and CDR2 LQKENI. This CDR3 is built from 16 residues. The CDR3 sequence is CASSQVLVWSTDTQYF. The CDR3 nucleotides are TGTGCCAGCTCACAAGTCTTGGTGTGGAGCACAGATACGCAGTATTTT.

This clonotype was seen many times. This chain uses TRBV5-1 with TRBJ1-1; 9 positions agree with TRBD1. The CDR3 sequence is 14 residues long. V dropped 4 bases and J dropped 4; count of bases not matched to a gene: 5. CDR1 and CDR2 from the germline V gene are SGHRS and YFSETQ. The CDR3 is CASSPGQGSTEAFF. CDR3 DNA: TGCGCCAGCAGCCCCGGACAGGGGTCCACTGAAGCTTTCTTT.

The V call is TRBV15, the J call TRBJ2-1; TRBD2 matches 8 bases. The J segment lost 3 bases and the V segment lost 0 bases, leaving 1 base of the junction unmatched. The CDR3 has 15 amino acids. Per germline, CDR1 LNHNV and CDR2 YYDKDF (reference sequence). The CDR3 loop is CATSRDGTSYNEQFF. In DNA, the CDR3 is TGTGCCACCAGCAGAGATGGGACTAGCTACAATGAGCAGTTCTTC.

This clonotype was observed at least ten times. This chain's CDR3 is CSARDLRGSSYNSPLHF. The CDR3 nucleotides read TGCAGTGCTAGAGATCTTAGAGGGAGCTCCTATAATTCACCCCTCCACTTT. The V gene is TRBV20-1, the J gene TRBJ1-6; D not resolved. Germline V lookup: CDR1 DFQATT, CDR2 SNEGSKA (reference sequence). The CDR3 consists of 17 residues. Between the trimmed V and J ends, which lost 0 bases and 0 bases, there was a span of 12 bases.